This T cell receptor (beta chain) emerged from a study of blood T cell repertoires in COVID-19. Whole-study context: Donors in the United States, Italy and Spain gave samples during acute or convalescent COVID-19. T cells, B-cell-depleted T cells, or PBMCs provided the cDNA or gDNA that served as material.

The CDR3 covers 15 residues. Trimming removed 6 bases from V and 1 base from J; junction bases left unmatched: 8. Germline assignment: CDR1 MNHEY and CDR2 SVGAGI. Original processing notes: Reference gene primer amplification gave estimated nucleated cell counts. The method was immunoSEQ multiplex PCR; TCRdb's version includes in-frame clones alone and lacks a portion of them. V, J and clone size derive from that table, while D and trimming were established from the DNA sequence. The sample lists approximately 250,000 clones, 84% occurring once. The V call is TRBV6-5, the J call TRBJ1-1; TRBD1 agrees at 7 bases. Sequencing was performed on PBMCs or T cells enriched from blood (not recorded which). This TCR came from a man aged 25 to 40 with acute COVID-19. The DNA for the CDR3 is TGTGCCAGCAGCCAGAGACAGGGCCGGAACACTGAAGCTTTCTTT. It encodes CASSQRQGRNTEAFF.